This TCR beta chain was sequenced during a study of blood T cell repertoires in COVID-19. Study details: COVID-19 samples from acute and convalescent phases originated in the United States, Italy and Spain.

Germline CDR1 reads LNHDA; CDR2 reads SQIVND (reference sequence). The CDR3 extends over 16 amino acids. J gave up 4 bases and V 3 bases, and 9 bases lay outside the gene matches. Per the authors' pipeline: Scientists estimated how many nucleated cells there were by amplifying reference gene primers. Sequencing was performed with immunoSEQ multiplex PCR; in TCRdb, only in-frame clones are kept and a portion is missing. V and J calls plus clone size are reproduced from that table; the DNA served to infer D and trimming. This table holds more than 250,000 clones, around 80% found once. The receptor was isolated from a woman in her 50s with acute or convalescent COVID-19. V and J are TRBV19 and TRBJ1-5, with 7 nucleotides matching TRBD1. Specimen: peripheral blood. CDR3 amino acids: CASSIRGGGSNQPQHF. The CDR3 DNA reads as TGTGCCAGTAGTATTCGAGGGGGCGGTTCGAATCAGCCCCAGCATTTT.